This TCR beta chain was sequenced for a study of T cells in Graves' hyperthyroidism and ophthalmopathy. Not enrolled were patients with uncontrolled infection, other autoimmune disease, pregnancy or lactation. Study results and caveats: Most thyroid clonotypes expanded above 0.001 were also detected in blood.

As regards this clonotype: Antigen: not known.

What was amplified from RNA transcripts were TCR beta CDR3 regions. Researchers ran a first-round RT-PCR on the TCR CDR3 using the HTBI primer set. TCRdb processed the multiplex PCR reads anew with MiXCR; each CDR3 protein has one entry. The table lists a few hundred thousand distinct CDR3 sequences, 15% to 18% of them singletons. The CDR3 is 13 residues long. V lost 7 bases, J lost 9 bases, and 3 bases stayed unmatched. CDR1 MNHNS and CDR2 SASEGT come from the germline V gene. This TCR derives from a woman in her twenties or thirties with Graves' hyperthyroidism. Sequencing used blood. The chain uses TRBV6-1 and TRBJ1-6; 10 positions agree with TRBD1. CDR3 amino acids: CASTRDRGSPLHF. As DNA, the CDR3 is TGTGCCAGCACCCGGGACAGGGGTTCACCCCTCCACTTT.